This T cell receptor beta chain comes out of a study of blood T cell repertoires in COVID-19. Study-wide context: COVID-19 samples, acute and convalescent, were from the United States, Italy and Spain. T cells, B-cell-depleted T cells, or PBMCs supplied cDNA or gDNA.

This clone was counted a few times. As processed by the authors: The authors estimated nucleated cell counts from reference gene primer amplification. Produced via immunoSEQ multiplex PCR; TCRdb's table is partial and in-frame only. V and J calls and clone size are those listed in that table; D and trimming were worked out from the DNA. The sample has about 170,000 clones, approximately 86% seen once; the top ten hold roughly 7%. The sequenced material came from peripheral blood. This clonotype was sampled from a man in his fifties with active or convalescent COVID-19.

This CDR3 is CASSLAGGSTGELFF. The CDR3 bases are TGTGCCAGCAGCCTAGCGGGGGGGAGCACCGGGGAGCTGTTTTTT. This chain links TRBV27 with TRBJ2-2; TRBD2 agrees at 12 bases. The CDR3 extends over 15 amino acids. With V trimmed by 6 bases and J by 4 bases, 3 bases remained unmatched. CDR1 is MNHEY, CDR2 SMNVEV, per germline (reference sequence).